This paragraph covers one TCR beta chain sequence. What this receptor recognizes is not known. No much larger clone exists at a distance of one base, and base qualities are not known. V sheds 7 bases and J sheds 6 bases, leaving 16 bases between their ends. CDR1 and CDR2, looked up from the germline V gene, are KGHDR and SFDVKD. The CDR3, from cysteine to phenylalanine, totals 14 residues. The entry retains the CDR3 DNA only, 42 bases that are in frame from base 1. The sample is drawn from a study of blood T cell repertoires in COVID-19 (dated by TCRdb to about 2020). Notes on the research overall: Samples from collaborators originated in the United States, Italy and Spain and spanned both the acute and convalescent phases of COVID-19. The prospective study material was composed of cDNA or gDNA derived from T cells, B-cell-depleted T cells, or PBMCs. Subjects who had been exposed to COVID-19, were actively infected with it, or had recovered from it provided the deeply sampled blood TCRbeta repertoires that made up the dataset. The repertoires were released in a freely available public database intended as a resource for research on the immune response to SARS-CoV-2. The samples were drawn from two sources: the first 160 participants of the ongoing ImmuneRACE study, and 1,000 to 1,500 subjects contributed by 6 global collaborators. The sample metadata nearly always contained a de-identified subject ID, COVID-19 status, age in years and sex. HLA class I and class II types, where available, came from metadata supplied by the sample provider rather than from assay-based typing. Study-level results and caveats: The amount of clinical and demographic metadata varied by source and participant and was provided uncurated.

The immunoSEQ Assay, a bias-controlled multiplex PCR, was used to amplify TCRbeta CDR3 regions from genomic DNA. The study's processing was this. The number of nucleated cells in each sample was estimated from the amplification of reference gene primers within the assay. To quantify the absolute abundance of each unique TCRbeta CDR3 rearrangement, sequence reads were collapsed and filtered. For each sample, productive Simpson clonality was calculated as the square root of Simpson's diversity index across productive rearrangements. Not all clones reach the TCRdb copy of this immuneACCESS table, which keeps in-frame sequences only. Checked studies attribute under half of the gap to unresolved V genes and leave the rest unexplained. The V and J calls and the clone size are those of that table, but D and trimming were determined from the DNA. Within this sample are more than 95,000 clones, with about 91% of them counted one time only. The ten biggest clones cover around 3.5% of the sample.

Each collaborating institution followed its own protocols to collect whole blood in K2EDTA tubes. For TCRbeta analysis, collaborators shipped samples as frozen whole blood, isolated PBMCs, or DNA extracted from either of those sample types. The origin of this receptor is a human donor in a cohort sampled during active COVID-19. The sequenced material came from peripheral blood. The chain is encoded by TRBV24-1 joined to TRBJ2-3, with an unclear D gene assignment. The sequenced DNA: TGTGCCACCAGGCTAGACCCGACCTCCGATACGCAGTATTTT. This sequence encodes CATRLDPTSDTQYF.